A single sample is the source of the 23 T cell receptor beta chains below, sequenced in a study of T cells after posttransplantation cyclophosphamide. Assay used: immunoSEQ multiplex PCR; TCRdb lists only in-frame clones, some missing. The profile shows 13,000 to 15,000 clones, over 60% of them singletons. What was sequenced was memory CD4+ T cells sorted from PBMCs. The receptors were gathered from a man aged 50 to 59.

V usage is TRBV28 and J usage is TRBJ2-5, with 8 bases lining up with TRBD2. J gave up 2 bases and V 5 bases, and 13 bases lay outside the gene matches. Germline CDR1 and CDR2: MDHEN and SYDVKM. The CDR3 runs to 17 residues. The CDR3 nucleotides are TGTGCCAGCAGTGGACAACTCGGAGCGGGGGCACAAGAGACCCAGTACTTC. Protein: CASSGQLGAGAQETQYF.

CDR3 protein: CASSFGGEQPQHF. The CDR3, as DNA: TGTGCCAGCAGCTTTGGAGGGGAACAGCCCCAGCATTTT. The chain links TRBV5-4 to TRBJ1-5; TRBD1 is a possible D gene (5 bases). From germline, CDR1 is SGHNT and CDR2 YYREEE (reference sequence). This CDR3 comprises 13 residues. V dropped 2 bases and J dropped 7 bases, with 10 bases sitting between them.

V gene TRBV28 combines with J gene TRBJ1-4; D is unresolved. CDR1 and CDR2 from the germline V gene are MDHEN and SYDVKM. V was clipped by 6 bases and J by 0 bases, with 11 bases between them. The CDR3 is 15 residues long. The chain's CDR3 is CASRSHGATNEKLFF. In DNA, the CDR3 is TGTGCCAGCAGATCTCACGGTGCAACTAATGAAAAACTGTTTTTT.

This clone has only a few counts. The chain combines TRBV6-1 with TRBJ1-4; the match to TRBD1 covers 9 bases. The CDR3 is 15 residues long. Trimming at V came to 5 bases and at J to 5 bases, leaving 6 bases not matched to a gene. Germline V gene data show CDR1 as MNHNS and CDR2 as SASEGT. CDR3 in amino acids: CASSPFDRGNEKLFF. DNA for the CDR3: TGTGCCAGCAGTCCCTTCGACAGGGGGAATGAAAAACTGTTTTTT.

The chain is built from TRBV7-9 and TRBJ2-5; the match to TRBD2 covers 13 bases. Germline V gives CDR1 SEHNR, CDR2 FQNEAQ (reference sequence). Trimming at V came to 5 bases and at J to 11 bases, leaving 8 bases not matched to a gene. The CDR3 runs 14 residues. This CDR3 is CASSPTSGRASQYF. The CDR3 bases are TGTGCCAGCAGCCCTACTAGCGGGAGGGCCAGTCAGTACTTC.

The V call is TRBV12-5, the J call TRBJ1-2; D not certain. Germline lookup yields CDR1 LGHNT and CDR2 FRNRAP. The CDR3 runs 13 residues. Between the trimmed V and J ends, which lost 10 bases and 1 base, there was a span of 13 bases. CDR3 bases: TGTGCTATTCGTGCCGGGGTTAACTATGGCTACACCTTC. It encodes CAIRAGVNYGYTF.

In this sample, this clone turned up a few times. The CDR3 DNA is TGTGCCAGCATGACTCAGGGGAACACTGAAGCTTTCTTT. Encoded protein: CASMTQGNTEAFF. V and J are TRBV6-1 and TRBJ1-1; weak D call: TRBD1 (5 bases). CDR1 is MNHNS, CDR2 SASEGT, per germline. The ends were cut back, 7 bases at V and 1 base at J, with 10 bases in the middle. This CDR3 is built from 13 residues.

This clone came up once. V and J are TRBV7-8 and TRBJ2-7; TRBD1 matches at 7 bases. The CDR3 has 14 amino acids. From germline, CDR1 is SGHVS and CDR2 FQNEAQ. V shed 5 bases and J 3 bases; nucleotides not matched to a gene: 7. CDR3 in DNA: TGTGCCAGCAGCCCACTGGACAGGAGCTACGAGCAGTACTTC. This sequence encodes CASSPLDRSYEQYF.

The chain couples TRBV28 to TRBJ1-2, with D possibly TRBD1 on 5 matching bases. The V end was cut by 7 bases, the J end by 2 bases, with 5 bases between. The CDR3 sequence is 11 residues long. The germline V gene encodes CDR1 MDHEN and CDR2 SYDVKM. The CDR3 DNA is TGTGCCAGCAAGGGGAACTATGGCTACACCTTC. Translation: CASKGNYGYTF.

This clone was counted a few times. V gene TRBV6-5 combines with J gene TRBJ1-5; D not resolved. CDR1 and CDR2 from the germline V gene are MNHEY and SVGAGI. CDR3 length: 16 residues. V was clipped by 4 bases and J by 5 bases, with 18 bases between them. The CDR3 DNA follows: TGTGCCAGCAGTTTAAAGCCTAAACAGTTGGATCAGCCCCAGCATTTT. Residues: CASSLKPKQLDQPQHF.

V is TRBV7-8 and J is TRBJ1-2; TRBD1 is a possible D gene (5 bases). This CDR3 comprises 12 residues. Germline CDR1 reads SGHVS; CDR2 reads FQNEAQ. Trimming cost V 3 bases and J 9 bases, with 11 bases left between them. The CDR3: CASSFVQDSYTF. The CDR3 bases are TGTGCCAGCAGCTTTGTACAGGACAGCTACACCTTC.

The CDR3, as DNA: TGTGCCAGTAGTATACTCCCGTCCCCCTCTGGAAACACCATATATTTT. Encoded protein: CASSILPSPSGNTIYF. The chain has TRBV19 and TRBJ1-3; D not resolved. The CDR3 totals 16 residues. Trimming cost V 2 bases and J 0 bases, with 11 bases left between them. Germline lookup yields CDR1 LNHDA and CDR2 SQIVND (reference sequence).

The J gene is TRBJ1-3, the V gene TRBV6-1; D is ambiguous. The CDR3 runs to 16 residues. Trimming took 1 base from V and 8 from J, leaving 18 bases between them. The germline CDR1 and CDR2 sequences are MNHNS and SASEGT. Here the CDR3 DNA reads TGTGCCAGCAGTGAAGGTTACGGGTTCTCGGCGGACACCATATATTTT. This encodes CASSEGYGFSADTIYF.

This clone was detected a few times. The V and J genes are TRBV19 and TRBJ2-7; 10 positions match TRBD1. The length of the CDR3 is 16 residues. Germline trimming cut 5 bases from V and 5 bases from J; bases unmatched to any gene: 12. CDR1 and CDR2 (germline): LNHDA, SQIVND (reference sequence). Written as DNA, the CDR3 is TGTGCCAGTAGTTTCCCTGGGGACAGGGGAGGAAACGAGCAGTACTTC. It specifies CASSFPGDRGGNEQYF.

The chain joins TRBV5-6 to TRBJ2-1; 8 nucleotides match TRBD1. This CDR3 region has 15 residues. V was clipped by 2 bases and J by 6 bases; unmatched bases: 7. Germline V gene sequence: CDR1 SGHDT, CDR2 YYEEEE. CDR3 region: CASSFRTGIVNEQFF. Here the CDR3 DNA reads TGTGCCAGCAGCTTCCGGACAGGGATTGTCAATGAGCAGTTCTTC.

This clone was observed a few times. The chain is built from TRBV10-3 and TRBJ2-7; tentative D call: TRBD1 (5 bases). Trimming took off 6 bases at V and 0 bases at J, with 6 bases between the two ends. The germline V gene encodes CDR1 ENHRY and CDR2 SYGVKD. The CDR3 covers 12 residues. In nucleotides, the CDR3 is TGTGCCATCAGAGACAGCTCCTACGAGCAGTACTTC. It translates to CAIRDSSYEQYF.

The J gene is TRBJ2-1, the V gene TRBV6-1; 8 nucleotides match TRBD1. Germline values: CDR1 MNHNS, CDR2 SASEGT. With V trimmed by 8 bases and J by 7 bases, 13 bases remained unmatched. The CDR3 extends over 15 amino acids. CDR3 sequence reads: CASGPGQVPRNEQFF. The CDR3 DNA is TGTGCCAGCGGGCCGGGACAGGTCCCTAGGAATGAGCAGTTCTTC.

This clone came up a few times. This sequence joins TRBV5-3 and TRBJ2-7; D may be TRBD1 (5 bases). TRBV5-3 is marked as an open reading frame, function uncertain. The CDR3 sequence is 13 residues long. V lost 4 bases, J lost 9 bases, and 17 bases lay in between. The CDR3 bases are TGTGCCAGAAGCCTTATTTCCAGGGTACCGCAGTACTTC. This sequence encodes CARSLISRVPQYF.

The chain recombines TRBV11-1 with TRBJ2-6; D is undetermined. V lost 6 bases and J 2 bases, leaving 17 bases between the germline ends. Germline V CDR1 and CDR2: SGHAT, FQDESV (reference sequence). The CDR3 is 17 residues long. The CDR3 is CASSPRPTNPGANVLTF. CDR3 sequence (DNA): TGTGCCAGCAGTCCCCGACCGACAAATCCTGGGGCCAACGTCCTGACTTTC. Full variable domain (rest looked up from reference TRBV11-1 and TRBJ2-6): EAEVAQSPRYKITEKSQAVAFWCDPISGHATLYWYRQILGQGPELLVQFQDESVVDDSQLPKDRFSAERLKGVDSTLKIQPAELGDSAMYLCASSPRPTNPGANVLTFGAGSRLTVL.

This sequence joins TRBV5-1 and TRBJ2-1; D is unclear. V dropped 4 bases and J dropped 5 bases, with 10 bases sitting between them. The germline CDR1 and CDR2 sequences are SGHRS and YFSETQ. This CDR3 has 13 residues. The CDR3 nucleotides read TGCGCCAGCAGCCTGTCATCGGACAATGAGCAGTTCTTC. It yields the protein CASSLSSDNEQFF.

This chain links TRBV19 with TRBJ2-4; D may be TRBD2 (5 bases). The CDR3 totals 12 residues. Trimming pared 10 bases from V and 8 bases from J, leaving 15 bases between. Germline V lookup: CDR1 LNHDA, CDR2 SQIVND (reference sequence). The CDR3 region is CATDPGWDIQYF. The CDR3 DNA sequence: TGTGCCACAGATCCGGGGTGGGACATTCAGTACTTC.

The CDR3 DNA follows: TGTGCCAGCCGGGGGGGGGAGACCCAGTACTTC. Translation gives CASRGGETQYF. This chain connects TRBV6-5 to TRBJ2-5; 8 positions agree with TRBD2. From germline, CDR1 is MNHEY and CDR2 SVGAGI. J was trimmed by 5 bases and V by 8 bases; bases with no gene match: 1. The CDR3 extends over 11 amino acids.

The chain uses TRBV5-8 and TRBJ1-1; 11 positions agree with TRBD1. The CDR3 runs 15 residues. The V and J ends lost 1 base and 4 bases, in that order; junction bases with no gene match: 3. The germline gives CDR1 SGHTS, CDR2 YDEGEE. The CDR3 DNA sequence: TGTGCCAGCAGCTTGTATGGGACAGGGGGCACTGAAGCTTTCTTT. Encoded protein: CASSLYGTGGTEAFF.